This T cell receptor (beta chain) emerged from a study of identical twins. One entry per CDR3 protein results from TCRdb running MiXCR on the 5' RACE reads. Here the sample spans roughly 470,000 distinct CDR3 sequences, 14% being singletons. These same data were also listed under a study on yellow fever vaccine responses in identical twins.

The sequenced sample consisted of CD4+ T cells sorted from blood. This sequence originates from a woman aged 18 to 35 in good health.

The CDR3 loop is CASGPDTRGTQYF. CDR3 DNA sequence: TGTGCTAGTGGCCCTGATACGAGGGGTACGCAGTATTTT. The chain employs TRBV12-5 and TRBJ2-3; the D gene could be TRBD1 or TRBD2 (5 bases each). The germline V gene has CDR1 LGHNT and CDR2 FRNRAP. V was cut by 6 bases and J by 8 bases, with 15 bases left in between. The CDR3 totals 13 residues. Based on the CDR3 plus reference TRBV12-5 and TRBJ2-3, the full variable domain is DARVTQTPRHKVTEMGQEVTMRCQPILGHNTVFWYRQTMMQGLELLAYFRNRAPLDDSGMPKDRFSAEMPDATLATLKIQPSEPRDSAVYFCASGPDTRGTQYFGPGTRLTVL.